A single sample gave rise to the 18 T cell receptor beta chains below, sequenced in a study of T cells in tumors after PD-1 blockade. This table comes from immunoSEQ multiplex PCR, and its TCRdb copy is limited to in-frame clones, with some not included. This table has roughly 59,000 clones, around three quarters appearing once. The material was PBMCs, obtained before anti-PD-1 treatment. The source of these receptors is a human donor with basal cell carcinoma.

The chain has TRBV11-3 and TRBJ2-2, with 8 bases aligning to TRBD2. Germline lookup yields CDR1 SGHNT and CDR2 YENEEA. The trim removed 1 base at V and 7 bases at J, leaving 5 bases unmatched. The CDR3 totals 15 residues. CDR3 in DNA: TGTGCCAGCAGCTTAGCGGGGGGGCCTTTCGGGGAGCTGTTTTTT. Translation gives CASSLAGGPFGELFF.

This clone was picked up a small number of times. The rearrangement joins TRBV9 to TRBJ1-6; D perhaps matches TRBD1 (5 bases). Germline-derived CDR1 and CDR2 are SGDLS and YYNGEE. The CDR3 contains 16 residues. The ends were cut back, 0 bases at V and 6 bases at J, with 13 bases in the middle. The CDR3 DNA is TGTGCCAGCAGCGTAGGGGCCCAGGGACCTAATTCACCCCTCCACTTT. This translates into CASSVGAQGPNSPLHF.

The chain recombines TRBV9 with TRBJ2-2; D is ambiguous. Per germline, CDR1 SGDLS and CDR2 YYNGEE. V was clipped by 4 bases and J by 0 bases, with 10 bases between them. This CDR3 is built from 15 residues. Written as DNA, the CDR3 is TGTGCCAGCAGCCCGGCAGTTGCGAACACCGGGGAGCTGTTTTTT. This sequence encodes CASSPAVANTGELFF.

The J gene is TRBJ1-6, the V gene TRBV7-3, with a weak D call TRBD1 (6 bases). The CDR3 consists of 16 residues. Germline CDR1 SGHTA, CDR2 FQGTGA. The ends were cut back, 5 bases at V and 0 bases at J, with 11 bases in the middle. The CDR3 is CASSRGGSSYNSPLHF. In DNA form, the CDR3 reads TGTGCCAGCAGCAGGGGGGGCAGCTCCTATAATTCACCCCTCCACTTT.

The chain combines TRBV18 with TRBJ2-7, with D perhaps matching TRBD2 (5 bases). This CDR3 comprises 14 residues. V lost 4 bases to trimming and J lost 6 bases, with 16 bases between them. Germline V gene lookup returns CDR1 KGHSH and CDR2 LQKENI. The DNA of the CDR3 is TGTGCCAGCTCACATACTAGTTCAGGCCGCGAGCAGTACTTC. It codes for CASSHTSSGREQYF.

This clone was detected once. The chain recombines TRBV30 with TRBJ1-1; tentative D call: TRBD1 (6 bases). There are 16 residues in the CDR3. The V end was cut by 2 bases, the J end by 10 bases, with 26 bases between. Germline CDR1 and CDR2: GTSNPN and SVGIG (reference sequence). CDR3 nucleotide sequence: TGTGCCTGGAGTAACCAAGACCTGACAGGATCCTTACGAGCTTTCTTT. It is translated as CAWSNQDLTGSLRAFF.

V is TRBV30 and J is TRBJ2-7, with 7 bases lining up with TRBD1. The V gene's germline CDR1 is GTSNPN and CDR2 SVGIG (reference sequence). CDR3 size: 15 residues. Trimming took 2 bases from V and 0 from J; bases not matched to a gene: 7. The CDR3 sequence is CAWSPRQGFSYEQYF. In DNA, the CDR3 is TGTGCCTGGAGTCCCCGACAGGGTTTCTCCTACGAGCAGTACTTC.

V and J are TRBV5-6 and TRBJ1-1; 11 bases are shared with TRBD1. This CDR3 has 15 amino acids. J gave up 4 bases and V 4 bases, and 6 bases lay outside the gene matches. The germline V gene has CDR1 SGHDT and CDR2 YYEEEE. Written as DNA, the CDR3 is TGTGCCAGCAGCGGCTCCGGGACAGGGGGCACTGAAGCTTTCTTT. It codes for CASSGSGTGGTEAFF.

The chain couples TRBV6-5 to TRBJ2-7, with D perhaps TRBD2 (6 bases). This CDR3 has 15 residues. The V gene's germline CDR1 is MNHEY and CDR2 SVGAGI. V lost 7 bases and J lost 2, with 18 bases in between. CDR3 region: CASTPGRGLPYEQYF. The CDR3 DNA reads TGTGCCAGCACCCCCGGCCGGGGACTCCCCTACGAGCAGTACTTC.

The rearrangement links TRBV20-1 to TRBJ1-5, with D unresolved. Germline CDR1 DFQATT, CDR2 SNEGSKA (reference sequence). V dropped 3 bases and J dropped 6 bases, with 9 bases sitting between them. CDR3 length: 12 residues. The CDR3 sequence: CSASPARQPQHF. For the CDR3, the DNA is TGCAGTGCTAGTCCAGCGCGTCAGCCCCAGCATTTT.

V gene TRBV5-1 combines with J gene TRBJ2-2; D not resolved. The CDR3 loop spans 15 amino acids. The germline CDR1 and CDR2 sequences are SGHRS and YFSETQ. V was trimmed by 0 bases and J by 0 bases, leaving 6 bases between them. The DNA for the CDR3 is TGCGCCAGCAGCTTGGGGAGAGCGAACACCGGGGAGCTGTTTTTT. It is translated as CASSLGRANTGELFF.

This sequence joins TRBV7-2 and TRBJ2-2; D is unresolved. V was shortened by 3 bases and J by 0 bases, with 8 bases between the two germline ends. In germline, CDR1 is SGHTA, CDR2 FQGNSA. The CDR3 runs to 15 residues. CDR3: CASSFQHPNTGELFF. The CDR3 nucleotides are TGTGCCAGCAGCTTTCAGCACCCGAACACCGGGGAGCTGTTTTTT.

The chain is built from TRBV2 and TRBJ2-5; D ambiguous. Judging by the DNA end, TRBJ2-7 fits better; the J call may be wrong. Germline CDR1 and CDR2: SNHLY and FYNNEI. The CDR3 sequence is 11 residues long. CDR3 nucleotide sequence: TGTGCCAGCAGCATAACCTACGAGCAGTACTTC. Its translation: CASSITYEQYF.

V and J are TRBV3-1 (or the pseudogene TRBV3-2) and TRBJ2-1, with a weak D call TRBD2 (6 bases). Per germline, CDR1 LGHDT and CDR2 YNNKEL (reference sequence). The length of the CDR3 is 16 residues. Trimming removed 1 base from V and 9 bases from J, with 19 bases in between. The DNA of the CDR3 is TGTGCCAGCAGCCAAGCACGGACTACTAGTACAGGTGAGCAGTTCTTC. Translating it yields CASSQARTTSTGEQFF.

The V and J genes are TRBV25-1 and TRBJ2-6; no clear D. This CDR3 contains 16 residues. V gave up 2 bases and J gave up 0 bases, with 8 bases separating them. The germline V gene has CDR1 MGHDK and CDR2 SYGVNS. CDR3 DNA: TGTGCCAGCAGTGAAGCAGGCCCCTCTGGGGCCAACGTCCTGACTTTC. Translation gives CASSEAGPSGANVLTF.

Points on this clone: The same CDR3 can be traced to other DNA sequences in this sample. The chain employs TRBV2 and TRBJ2-7, with D unresolved. This CDR3 is built from 15 residues. The V and J ends lost 3 bases and 0 bases respectively, with 12 bases between them. Germline V gives CDR1 SNHLY, CDR2 FYNNEI. The CDR3: CASSEAGLSSYEQYF. In DNA, the CDR3 is TGTGCCAGCAGTGAGGCCGGATTAAGCTCCTACGAGCAGTACTTC.

The J gene is TRBJ2-3, the V gene TRBV7-9; D remains ambiguous. V lost 3 bases to trimming and J lost 4 bases, with 11 bases between them. The CDR3 sequence is 14 residues long. Germline values: CDR1 SEHNR, CDR2 FQNEAQ (reference sequence). The CDR3 nucleotides read TGTGCCAGCAGCTTCGATCGAATATCAGATACGCAGTATTTT. It translates to CASSFDRISDTQYF.

As DNA, the CDR3 is TGTGCCTGGAGCGCTCGGGGGTTAAGTGGCTACACCTTC. This codes for CAWSARGLSGYTF. The V gene is TRBV30, the J gene TRBJ1-2; perhaps TRBD1 as D (5 bases). Germline lookup yields CDR1 GTSNPN and CDR2 SVGIG (reference sequence). Trimming pared 3 bases from V and 7 bases from J, leaving 15 bases between. The CDR3 covers 13 residues.